This T cell receptor beta chain was observed in a study of spatial heterogeneity in lung cancer. Notes on this clonotype: As yet, its antigen is unknown.

Described time point: sample taken at primary tumor resection. TCRdb re-called the 5' RACE reads with MiXCR, one entry per CDR3 protein. The repertoire holds about 4,700 distinct CDR3 sequences, with roughly 22% as singletons. Study conclusions and caveats: The number of expanded tumor alpha and beta chains correlated with mutation number.

Germline CDR1 SGHTA, CDR2 FQGNSA. V was pared by 1 base and J by 7 bases, with 8 bases of the junction left unmatched. CDR3 length: 15 amino acids. The specimen was lung tumor tissue, collected at surgery. The chain couples TRBV7-2 to TRBJ2-3; 7 bases are shared with TRBD2. This clonotype was obtained from a male donor with early-stage non-small cell lung cancer. This chain's CDR3 is CASSLDPAGSNTQYF. CDR3 in DNA: TGTGCCAGCAGCTTAGACCCAGCGGGGAGCAATACGCAGTATTTT.